This T cell receptor (beta chain) was obtained from a study of early T cells in non-severe SARS-CoV-2 infection. V was trimmed by 4 bases and J by 5 bases, leaving 13 bases between them. CDR1 is SGHDT, CDR2 YYEEEE, per germline. The CDR3 covers 13 residues. Each cDNA molecule carried a unique molecular identifier. TCRdb independently ran MiXCR on the 5' RACE reads; one entry per CDR3 protein. Among about 50,000 distinct CDR3 sequences listed, 9.5% to 15% were seen once. This clonotype was obtained from an adult who was a healthcare worker with PCR-confirmed SARS-CoV-2 infection or an uninfected control (not recorded which). The sequences come from whole blood, collected at baseline. The chain combines TRBV5-6 with TRBJ2-7, with D possibly matching TRBD1 (5 bases). The CDR3 region is CASSHLTVNEQYF. CDR3 nucleotides: TGTGCCAGCAGCCACTTGACAGTCAACGAGCAGTACTTC.